The source of this T cell receptor beta chain is a study of regulatory T cells in long-lasting Graves disease. Study information: Newly diagnosed Graves' patients had under 3 months of antithyroid drugs.

At least ten counts were recorded for this clonotype. Its antigen is still unknown. Arm-PCR of CDR3 regions and iRepertoire HTBI primers were the basis on which TCR beta libraries were built. Each CDR3 protein gets one entry after TCRdb re-called the multiplex PCR reads with MiXCR. Of roughly 560,000 distinct CDR3 sequences listed, around 12% are singletons. Time point specified: newly diagnosed GD, antithyroid drugs for less than 3 months. The authors made the TCR library using RNA they extracted from PBMCs. Whole-study findings and limits: Under persistent disease, TRBV28, TRBJ1-2 and TRBJ2-5 were used preferentially. Lower TCR diversity characterized persistent Graves' patients relative to newly diagnosed patients.

This CDR3 contains 14 residues. Germline values: CDR1 LNHDA, CDR2 SQIVND (reference sequence). The V end lost 4 bases, the J end lost 3 bases, and 10 bases lay between the germline ends. The data were also submitted as part of a second study, on T cells in Graves' hyperthyroidism and ophthalmopathy. That report adds: Within blood appeared most thyroid clonotypes that had expanded above 0.001.

This receptor was identified in a woman in her thirties with Graves disease. Sequencing used peripheral blood mononuclear cells (PBMCs), obtained at new diagnosis, from a patient treated with antithyroid drugs. The chain couples TRBV19 to TRBJ1-5; D ambiguous. The CDR3 DNA is TGTGCCAGTAGTAGGTTACAGAACAATCAGCCCCAGCATTTT. It yields the protein CASSRLQNNQPQHF.